The rows below give T cell receptor beta chains drawn from one sample of a study of beta chain features in type 1 diabetes. Generated by immunoSEQ multiplex PCR, the TCRdb table keeps only in-frame clones and is missing some. The profile shows about 160,000 clones, 7.5% to 10% of them singletons. Sequenced input: central memory CD4+ T cells from blood. These receptors originate from a woman younger than 35 in good health. The CDR3 runs from the conserved cysteine through the conserved F or W. The order of the fields is D gene, V gene, J gene, clone size, CDR3 DNA, CDR3 protein. D genes are given only for firm matches. Clone size is given for some rows only: seen once, a few or many times, or a class if the clone is expanded.

NA	TRBV11-2	TRBJ2-7	NA	TGTGCCAGCAGCCGGAGTTACGAGCAGTACTTC	CASSRSYEQYF
TRBD1	TRBV30	TRBJ2-1	few	TGTGCCTGGACCCGACAGGGGGCGGAGGAGCAGTTCTTC	CAWTRQGAEEQFF
NA	TRBV7-3	TRBJ2-5	few	TGTGCCAGCAGCTTGGGTGCGGGTGGTGAGACCCAGTACTTC	CASSLGAGGETQYF
TRBD1	TRBV19	TRBJ2-7	NA	TGTGCCAGTAAGAAGCAAGGACAGGGGACATACGAGCAGTACTTC	CASKKQGQGTYEQYF
TRBD1	TRBV27	TRBJ2-1	NA	TGTGCCAGCAGTTTAGGGACAGCACAGGGCAATGAGCAGTTCTTC	CASSLGTAQGNEQFF
TRBD1	TRBV7-9	TRBJ2-3	NA	TGTGCCAGCAGCGTACAGGGGGCCCCCACAGATACGCAGTATTTT	CASSVQGAPTDTQYF
TRBD1	TRBV6-6	TRBJ1-2	NA	TGTGCCAGCAGTTCTCGACAGGGTAGGGATGGCTACACCTTC	CASSSRQGRDGYTF
NA	TRBV19	TRBJ2-5	few	TGTGCCAGTAGTGACGGGACTCTCGGCGGCATAGAGACCCAGTACTTC	CASSDGTLGGIETQYF
TRBD2	TRBV30	TRBJ2-1	few	TGTGCCTGGAGGACTAGCGGGAGAAATGAGCAGTTCTTC	CAWRTSGRNEQFF
TRBD2	TRBV5-1	TRBJ2-5	NA	TGCGCCAGCAGCTGGGACGTAGCGGGGGGCACCCAAGAGACCCAGTACTTC	CASSWDVAGGTQETQYF